This note documents a single TCR beta chain sequence. Antigen specificity is unknown. This entry comes from a study of radiotherapy plus CTLA-4 blockade in lung cancer. Overall study findings and caveats: Early blood T cell clone dynamics, with interferon-beta, were reported to best predict response.

In chemo-refractory metastatic non-small-cell lung cancer, patients got ipilimumab CTLA-4 blockade together with focal radiation. CDR3 length: 16 amino acids. Germline lookup yields CDR1 SGHTA and CDR2 FQGNSA. With 1 base clipped from V and 7 bases from J, the junction kept 7 bases outside the gene matches. Here immunoSEQ multiplex PCR was the method, and the copy in TCRdb shows in-frame clones only, minus some. The table includes some 15,000 clones, around three quarters detected once. This specimen consisted of peripheral blood, obtained from a patient treated with radiotherapy plus ipilimumab. This receptor was identified in a human donor with non-small cell lung cancer whose response to radiotherapy plus ipilimumab could not be evaluated. The chain carries TRBV7-2 and TRBJ1-5, with 10 bases identical to TRBD1. The CDR3 region is CASSLGSGQGNQPQHF. CDR3 nucleotides: TGTGCCAGCAGCTTAGGATCGGGACAGGGGAACCAGCCCCAGCATTTT.